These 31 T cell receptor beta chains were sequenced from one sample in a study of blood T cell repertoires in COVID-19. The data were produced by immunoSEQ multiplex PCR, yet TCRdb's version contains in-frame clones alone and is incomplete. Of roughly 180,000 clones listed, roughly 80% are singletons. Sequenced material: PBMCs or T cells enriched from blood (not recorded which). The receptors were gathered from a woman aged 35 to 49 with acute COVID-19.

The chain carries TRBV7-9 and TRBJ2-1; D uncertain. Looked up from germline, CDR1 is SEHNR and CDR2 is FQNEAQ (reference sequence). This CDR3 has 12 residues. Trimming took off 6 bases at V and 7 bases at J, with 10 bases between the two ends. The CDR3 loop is CASRTGINEQFF. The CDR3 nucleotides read TGTGCCAGCAGGACTGGAATAAATGAGCAGTTCTTC.

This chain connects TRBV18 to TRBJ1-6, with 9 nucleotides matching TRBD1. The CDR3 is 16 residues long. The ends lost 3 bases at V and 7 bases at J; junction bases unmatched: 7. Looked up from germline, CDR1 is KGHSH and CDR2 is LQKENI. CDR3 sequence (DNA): TGTGCCAGCTCACCCTACTACAGGGGGCGAAATTCACCCCTCCACTTT. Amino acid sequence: CASSPYYRGRNSPLHF.

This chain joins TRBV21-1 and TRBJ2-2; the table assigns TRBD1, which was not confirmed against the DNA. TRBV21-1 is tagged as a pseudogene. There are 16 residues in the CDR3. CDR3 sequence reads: CASSKGDRPNTGELFF. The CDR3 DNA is TGTGCCAGCAGCAAGGGGGACAGGCCCAACACCGGGGAGCTGTTTTTT.

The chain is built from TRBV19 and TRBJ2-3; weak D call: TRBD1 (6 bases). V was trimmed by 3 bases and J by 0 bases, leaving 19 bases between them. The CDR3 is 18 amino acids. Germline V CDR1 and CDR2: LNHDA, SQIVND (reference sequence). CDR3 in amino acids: CASSIPLFGTGSTDTQYF. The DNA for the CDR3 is TGTGCCAGTAGTATTCCCCTATTCGGCACAGGGAGCACAGATACGCAGTATTTT.

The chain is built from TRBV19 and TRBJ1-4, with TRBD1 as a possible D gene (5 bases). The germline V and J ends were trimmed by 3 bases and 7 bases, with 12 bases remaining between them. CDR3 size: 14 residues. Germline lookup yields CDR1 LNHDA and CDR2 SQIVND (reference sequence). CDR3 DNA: TGTGCCAGTAGTATTTCCAGGGATGGTGAAAAACTGTTTTTT. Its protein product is CASSISRDGEKLFF.

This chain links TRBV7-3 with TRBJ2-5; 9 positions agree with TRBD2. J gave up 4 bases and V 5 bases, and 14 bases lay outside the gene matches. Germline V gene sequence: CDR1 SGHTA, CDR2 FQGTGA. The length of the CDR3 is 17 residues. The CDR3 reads CASSPGGSGSFVETQYF. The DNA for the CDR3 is TGTGCCAGCAGCCCTGGGGGTAGCGGGAGTTTTGTAGAGACCCAGTACTTC.

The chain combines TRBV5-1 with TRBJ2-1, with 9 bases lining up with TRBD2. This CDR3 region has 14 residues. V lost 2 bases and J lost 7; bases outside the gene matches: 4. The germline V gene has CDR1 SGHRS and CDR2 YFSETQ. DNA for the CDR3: TGCGCCAGCAGCTTTGGGCGGGAGGGGAATGAGCAGTTCTTC. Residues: CASSFGREGNEQFF.

The CDR3 DNA reads TGTGCCAGTAGTGTCTCGGGACTTCTCACAGATACGCAGTATTTT. Translated, it gives CASSVSGLLTDTQYF. V gene TRBV19 combines with J gene TRBJ2-3; TRBD2 might be the D (6 bases). The CDR3 runs to 15 residues. Germline V gene sequence: CDR1 LNHDA, CDR2 SQIVND (reference sequence). V was cut by 5 bases and J by 2 bases, with 14 bases left in between. Full variable domain (outside the CDR3, taken from reference TRBV19 and TRBJ2-3): DGGITQSPKYLFRKEGQNVTLSCEQNLNHDAMYWYRQDPGQGLRLIYYSQIVNDFQKGDIAEGYSVSREKKESFPLTVTSAQKNPTAFYLCASSVSGLLTDTQYFGPGTRLTVL.

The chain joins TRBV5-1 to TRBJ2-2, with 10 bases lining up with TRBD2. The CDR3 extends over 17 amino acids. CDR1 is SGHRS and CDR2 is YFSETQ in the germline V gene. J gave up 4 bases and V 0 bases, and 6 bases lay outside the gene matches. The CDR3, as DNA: TGCGCCAGCAGCTTGGAAGCGGGAGGGCCGAGCACCGGGGAGCTGTTTTTT. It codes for CASSLEAGGPSTGELFF.

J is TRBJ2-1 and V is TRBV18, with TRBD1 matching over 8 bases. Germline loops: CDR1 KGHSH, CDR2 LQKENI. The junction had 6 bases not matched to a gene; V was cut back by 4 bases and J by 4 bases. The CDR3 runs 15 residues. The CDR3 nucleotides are TGTGCCAGCTCACGCGGACAGGGTCCGTACAATGAGCAGTTCTTC. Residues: CASSRGQGPYNEQFF.

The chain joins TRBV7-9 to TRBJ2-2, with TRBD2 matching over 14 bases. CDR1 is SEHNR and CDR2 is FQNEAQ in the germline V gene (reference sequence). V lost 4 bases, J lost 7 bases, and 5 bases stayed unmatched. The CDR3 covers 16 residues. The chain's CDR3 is CASSSGLAGEGGELFF. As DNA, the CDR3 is TGTGCCAGCAGCTCGGGACTAGCGGGAGAAGGCGGGGAGCTGTTTTTT.

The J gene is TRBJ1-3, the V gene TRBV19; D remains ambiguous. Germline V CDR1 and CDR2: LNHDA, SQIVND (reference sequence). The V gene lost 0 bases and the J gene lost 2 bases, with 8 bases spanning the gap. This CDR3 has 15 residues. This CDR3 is CASSIDHTTGNTIYF. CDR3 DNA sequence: TGTGCCAGTAGTATAGATCATACTACTGGAAACACCATATATTTT.

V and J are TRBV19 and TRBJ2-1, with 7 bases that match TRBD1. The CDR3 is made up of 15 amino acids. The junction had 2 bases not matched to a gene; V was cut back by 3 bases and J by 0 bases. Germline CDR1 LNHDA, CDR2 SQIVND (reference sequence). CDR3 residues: CASSIGDSSYNEQFF. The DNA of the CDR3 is TGTGCCAGTAGTATTGGGGACAGCTCCTACAATGAGCAGTTCTTC.

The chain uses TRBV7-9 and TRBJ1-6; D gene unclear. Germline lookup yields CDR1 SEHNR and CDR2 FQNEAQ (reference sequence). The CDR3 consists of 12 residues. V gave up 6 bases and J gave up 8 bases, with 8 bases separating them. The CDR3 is CASSLNYSPLHF. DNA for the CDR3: TGTGCCAGCAGTTTGAACTATTCACCCCTCCACTTT.

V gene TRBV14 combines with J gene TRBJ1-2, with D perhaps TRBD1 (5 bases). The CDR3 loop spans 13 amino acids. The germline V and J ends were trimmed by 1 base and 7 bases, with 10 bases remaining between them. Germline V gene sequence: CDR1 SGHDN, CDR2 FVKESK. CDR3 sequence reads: CASSQVTVGGYTF. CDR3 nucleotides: TGTGCCAGCAGCCAAGTGACAGTCGGTGGCTACACCTTC.

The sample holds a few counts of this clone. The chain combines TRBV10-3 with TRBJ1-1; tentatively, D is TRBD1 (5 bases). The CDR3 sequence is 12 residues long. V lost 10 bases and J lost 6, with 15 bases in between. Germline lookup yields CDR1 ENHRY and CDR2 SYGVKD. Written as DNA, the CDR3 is TGTGCCACATCGGGGGGGAAAGCTGAAGCTTTCTTT. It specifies CATSGGKAEAFF.

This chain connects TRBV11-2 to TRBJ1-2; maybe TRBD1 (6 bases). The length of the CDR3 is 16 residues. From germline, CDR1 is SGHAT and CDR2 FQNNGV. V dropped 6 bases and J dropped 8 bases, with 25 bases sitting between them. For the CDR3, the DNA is TGTGCCAGCAGACCTCTACAGGGTAGAGCGTCGGGAGGCTACACCTTC. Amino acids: CASRPLQGRASGGYTF.

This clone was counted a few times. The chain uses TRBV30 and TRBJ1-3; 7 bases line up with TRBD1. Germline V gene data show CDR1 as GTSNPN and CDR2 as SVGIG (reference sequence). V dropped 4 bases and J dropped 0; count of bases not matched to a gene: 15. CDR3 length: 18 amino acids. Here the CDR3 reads CAWTTPLGQRLSGNTIYF. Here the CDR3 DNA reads TGTGCCTGGACTACCCCATTGGGACAGCGCCTCTCTGGAAACACCATATATTTT.

The chain's CDR3 is CASSSGGSLIYNEQFF. The CDR3 region has the DNA TGTGCCAGCAGCTCCGGGGGGAGTCTCATATACAATGAGCAGTTCTTC. This chain connects TRBV11-2 to TRBJ2-1; 7 bases align to TRBD2. Germline V CDR1 and CDR2: SGHAT, FQNNGV. The V gene end was trimmed by 4 bases and the J gene end by 4 bases; junction bases not matched to a gene: 10. The CDR3 covers 16 residues.

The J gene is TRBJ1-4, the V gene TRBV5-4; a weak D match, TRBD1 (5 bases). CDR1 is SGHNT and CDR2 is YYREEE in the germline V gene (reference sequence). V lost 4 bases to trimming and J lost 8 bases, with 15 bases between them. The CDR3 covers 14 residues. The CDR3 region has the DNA TGTGCCAGCAGCGACCGGGGGGGGAGGGAAAAACTGTTTTTT. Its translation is CASSDRGGREKLFF.

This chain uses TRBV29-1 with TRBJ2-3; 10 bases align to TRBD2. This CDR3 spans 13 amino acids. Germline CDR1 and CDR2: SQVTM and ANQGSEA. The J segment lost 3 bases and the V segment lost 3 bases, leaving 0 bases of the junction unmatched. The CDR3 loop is CSVETSGTDTQYF. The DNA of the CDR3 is TGCAGCGTTGAGACTAGCGGGACAGATACGCAGTATTTT.

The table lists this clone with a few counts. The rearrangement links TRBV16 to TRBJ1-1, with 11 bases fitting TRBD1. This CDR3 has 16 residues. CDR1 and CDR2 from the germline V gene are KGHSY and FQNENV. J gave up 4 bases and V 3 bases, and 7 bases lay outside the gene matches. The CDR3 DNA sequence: TGTGCCAGCAGCCACGCGGACAGGGGGCAAAGCACTGAAGCTTTCTTT. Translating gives CASSHADRGQSTEAFF.

DNA of the CDR3: TGTGCCACCAGTGATCCCGGGACAGGGGGCAGGAATGAGCAGTTCTTC. Protein product: CATSDPGTGGRNEQFF. The genes are TRBV24-1 and TRBJ2-1; 12 bases line up with TRBD1. Unmatched junction bases numbered 6, after V lost 3 bases and J lost 7 bases. This CDR3 is 16 amino acids long. Looked up from germline, CDR1 is KGHDR and CDR2 is SFDVKD.

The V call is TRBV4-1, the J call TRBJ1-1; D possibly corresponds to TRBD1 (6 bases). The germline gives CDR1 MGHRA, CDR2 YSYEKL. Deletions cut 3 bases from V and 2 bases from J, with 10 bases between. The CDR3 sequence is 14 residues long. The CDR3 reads CASSQIQGNTEAFF. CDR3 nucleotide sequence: TGCGCCAGCAGCCAGATACAGGGAAACACTGAAGCTTTCTTT.

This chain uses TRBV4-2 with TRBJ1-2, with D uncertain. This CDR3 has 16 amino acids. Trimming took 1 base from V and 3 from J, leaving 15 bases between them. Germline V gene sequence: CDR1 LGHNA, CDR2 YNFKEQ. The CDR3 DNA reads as TGTGCCAGCAGCCAAGTTGTGCCTAGTAATGACTATGGCTACACCTTC. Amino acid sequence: CASSQVVPSNDYGYTF.

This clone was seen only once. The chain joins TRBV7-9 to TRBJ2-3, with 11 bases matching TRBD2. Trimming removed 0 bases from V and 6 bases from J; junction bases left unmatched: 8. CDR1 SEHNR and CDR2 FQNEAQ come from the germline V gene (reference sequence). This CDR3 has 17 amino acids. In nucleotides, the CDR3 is TGTGCCAGCAGCTTAGCGCTAATAGCGGGAGGGCCGGATACGCAGTATTTT. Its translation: CASSLALIAGGPDTQYF.

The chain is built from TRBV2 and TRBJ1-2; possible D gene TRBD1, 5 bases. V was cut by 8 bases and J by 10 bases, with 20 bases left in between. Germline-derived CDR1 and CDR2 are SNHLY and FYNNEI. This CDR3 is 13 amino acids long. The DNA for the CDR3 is TGTGCCAGCGATATAGGGGATGGGGTCGACTACACCTTC. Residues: CASDIGDGVDYTF.

The DNA for the CDR3 is TGTGCCAGCAGTGAGAATTCTGAGGAGCAGTTCTTC. Amino acid sequence: CASSENSEEQFF. This chain connects TRBV6-1 to TRBJ2-1; D uncertain. The germline V gene has CDR1 MNHNS and CDR2 SASEGT. Trimming left V 3 bases short and J 10 bases short, with 10 bases between. There are 12 residues in the CDR3.

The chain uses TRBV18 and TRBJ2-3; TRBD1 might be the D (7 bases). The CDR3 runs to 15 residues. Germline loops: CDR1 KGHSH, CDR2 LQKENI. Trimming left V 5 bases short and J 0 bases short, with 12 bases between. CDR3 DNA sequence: TGTGCCAGCTCAGCGGGACAGCGGAGCACAGATACGCAGTATTTT. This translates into CASSAGQRSTDTQYF.

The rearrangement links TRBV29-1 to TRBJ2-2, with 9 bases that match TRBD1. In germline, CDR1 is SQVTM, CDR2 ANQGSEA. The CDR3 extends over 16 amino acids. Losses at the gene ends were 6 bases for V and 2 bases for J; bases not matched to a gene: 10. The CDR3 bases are TGCAGCGTCGCCGAGACAGGGGGTTCAAACACCGGGGAGCTGTTTTTT. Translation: CSVAETGGSNTGELFF.

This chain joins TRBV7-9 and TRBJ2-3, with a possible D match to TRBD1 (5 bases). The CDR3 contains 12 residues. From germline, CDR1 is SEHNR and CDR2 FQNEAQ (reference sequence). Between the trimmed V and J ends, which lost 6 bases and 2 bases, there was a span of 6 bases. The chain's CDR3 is CASRQVTDTQYF. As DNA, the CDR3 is TGTGCCAGCAGACAGGTCACAGATACGCAGTATTTT.